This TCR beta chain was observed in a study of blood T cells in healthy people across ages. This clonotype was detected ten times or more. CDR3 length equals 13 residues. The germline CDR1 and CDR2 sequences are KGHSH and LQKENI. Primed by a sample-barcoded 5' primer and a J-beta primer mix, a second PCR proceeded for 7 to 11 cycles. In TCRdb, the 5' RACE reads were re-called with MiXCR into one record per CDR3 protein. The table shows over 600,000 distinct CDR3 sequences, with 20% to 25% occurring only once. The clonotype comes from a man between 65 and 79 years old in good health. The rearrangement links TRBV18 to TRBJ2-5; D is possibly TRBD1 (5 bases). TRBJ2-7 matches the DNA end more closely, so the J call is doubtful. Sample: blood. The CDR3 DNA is TGTGCCAGCAGCCCTGGGGCTTCCTACGAGCAGTACTTC. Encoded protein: CASSPGASYEQYF.